These 3 T cell receptor beta chains originate from one sample sequenced in a study of blood T cell repertoires in COVID-19. Profiling relied on immunoSEQ multiplex PCR, and the TCRdb table lists in-frame clones only, not all of them. The sample includes some 17,000 clones, over 75% of them seen just once. The sample was peripheral blood. The receptor source for this set is a man between 65 and 79 years old with COVID-19, enrolled during active disease.

This chain connects TRBV6-2 or TRBV6-3 to TRBJ2-1, with 9 positions matching TRBD2. V dropped 4 bases and J dropped 4; count of bases not matched to a gene: 5. The CDR3 totals 15 residues. Germline assignment: CDR1 MNHEY and CDR2 SVGEGT. The CDR3 DNA sequence: TGTGCCAGCAGTTCCGCCGGACTAGCGTACAATGAGCAGTTCTTC. Translated: CASSSAGLAYNEQFF.

This clone is large. The chain couples TRBV4-2 to TRBJ2-7, with TRBD2 matching over 8 bases. V shed 3 bases, J shed 3 bases, and the junction held 7 bases outside the gene matches. The CDR3 totals 15 residues. Germline loops: CDR1 LGHNA, CDR2 YNFKEQ. The CDR3 reads CASSQAGTSHYEQYF. CDR3 nucleotides: TGTGCCAGCAGCCAGGCCGGGACTAGTCACTACGAGCAGTACTTC.

The chain recombines TRBV5-4 with TRBJ2-2, with 14 bases aligning to TRBD2. The V gene's germline CDR1 is SGHNT and CDR2 YYREEE (reference sequence). V dropped 5 bases and J dropped 5; count of bases not matched to a gene: 11. The CDR3 has 18 amino acids. The CDR3 here is CASSPMTSGRVATGELFF. DNA for the CDR3: TGTGCCAGCAGTCCGATGACTAGCGGGAGGGTAGCGACCGGGGAGCTGTTTTTT.